These 19 T cell receptor beta chains were all obtained from the same sample, sequenced in a study of cytomegalovirus exposure and HLA in healthy donors. The repertoire was sequenced with immunoSEQ multiplex PCR; TCRdb's copy has only in-frame clones and lacks some. The table shows tens of thousands of clones, with 96% occurring only once. The sequenced sample consisted of PBMCs. The receptors were gathered from a woman aged 18 to 35 in good health and CMV-seropositive.

The chain combines TRBV28 with TRBJ2-5, with 9 bases fitting TRBD1. This CDR3 spans 17 amino acids. V gave up 2 bases and J gave up 5 bases; unmatched junction bases: 12. Germline values: CDR1 MDHEN, CDR2 SYDVKM. DNA for the CDR3: TGTGCCAGCAGTTTAGGCATCGGACAGGGGCCGGGTGAGACCCAGTACTTC. This translates into CASSLGIGQGPGETQYF.

The chain has TRBV28 and TRBJ2-7; a possible D gene is TRBD1 (6 bases). This CDR3 region has 19 residues. Looked up from germline, CDR1 is MDHEN and CDR2 is SYDVKM. V was pared by 4 bases and J by 0 bases, with 25 bases between. CDR3 nucleotide sequence: TGTGCCAGCAGTTCGGACGACAGGTTAGGGGTTCCTATCTCCTACGAGCAGTACTTC. It codes for CASSSDDRLGVPISYEQYF.

The chain is built from TRBV5-1 and TRBJ1-2, with D perhaps TRBD1 (5 bases). Germline assignment: CDR1 SGHRS and CDR2 YFSETQ. The CDR3 sequence is 12 residues long. V shed 7 bases and J shed 7 bases, with 14 bases lying between them. The CDR3 reads CASGAGKGGYTF. CDR3 DNA sequence: TGCGCCAGCGGGGCAGGGAAGGGTGGCTACACCTTC.

The chain recombines TRBV6-6 with TRBJ2-5; D is possibly TRBD2 (5 bases). The CDR3 spans 14 residues. CDR1 is MNHNY and CDR2 is SVGAGI in the germline V gene (reference sequence). V was shortened by 6 bases and J by 5 bases, with 16 bases between the two germline ends. This chain's CDR3 is CASSGVAITETQYF. The DNA for the CDR3 is TGTGCCAGCAGCGGGGTAGCGATTACGGAGACCCAGTACTTC.

This chain uses TRBV6-5 with TRBJ2-1; TRBD2 might be the D (5 bases). Germline V gene lookup returns CDR1 MNHEY and CDR2 SVGAGI. Trimming shortened V by 6 bases and J by 10 bases, and 19 bases separated the two germline ends. This CDR3 has 14 residues. CDR3 nucleotides: TGTGCCAGCAGACCGACCCCCCGGGATCCAGAGCAGTTCTTC. As protein: CASRPTPRDPEQFF.

This chain uses TRBV6-5 with TRBJ2-7; 8 bases fit TRBD1. The CDR3 extends over 13 amino acids. The V gene's germline CDR1 is MNHEY and CDR2 SVGAGI. Trimming at V came to 6 bases and at J to 3 bases, leaving 4 bases not matched to a gene. In nucleotides, the CDR3 is TGTGCCAGCAGGTCCGGGACAGGCTACGAGCAGTACTTC. Its protein is CASRSGTGYEQYF.

J is TRBJ2-3 and V is TRBV5-1; possible D gene TRBD2, 5 bases. Trimming stripped 4 bases from V and 2 bases from J, with 14 bases between. CDR3 size: 15 residues. The germline gives CDR1 SGHRS, CDR2 YFSETQ. The CDR3 nucleotides are TGCGCCAGCAGCGGGAGTTGGGGTAACACAGATACGCAGTATTTT. It translates to CASSGSWGNTDTQYF.

The chain carries TRBV4-3 and TRBJ1-1; no clear D gene. The CDR3 spans 14 residues. Germline values: CDR1 LGHNA, CDR2 YSLEER. Deletions cut 0 bases from V and 1 base from J, with 6 bases between. CDR3 bases: TGCGCCAGCAGCCAAGATGCAGGGAACACTGAAGCTTTCTTT. Amino acids: CASSQDAGNTEAFF.

This rearrangement joins TRBV6-5 to TRBJ1-2; 10 positions agree with TRBD1. Germline V gives CDR1 MNHEY, CDR2 SVGAGI. The CDR3 is 14 amino acids. V was clipped by 2 bases and J by 7 bases; unmatched bases: 4. The CDR3 DNA reads TGTGCCAGCAGTTACAAGGGACAGGGGATTGGCTACACCTTC. It codes for CASSYKGQGIGYTF.

The genes are TRBV5-6 and TRBJ1-4; D perhaps matches TRBD1 (6 bases). Germline CDR1 and CDR2: SGHDT and YYEEEE. This CDR3 is 13 amino acids long. Trimming took 2 bases from V and 8 from J, leaving 10 bases between them. The CDR3 coding sequence is TGTGCCAGCAGCTTAAACAGGGCGGAAAAACTGTTTTTT. Its translation is CASSLNRAEKLFF.

The genes are TRBV29-1 and TRBJ2-5, with D perhaps matching TRBD2 (5 bases). The germline CDR1 and CDR2 sequences are SQVTM and ANQGSEA. This CDR3 is 12 amino acids long. Between the trimmed V and J ends, which lost 4 bases and 2 bases, there was a span of 8 bases. CDR3 sequence: CSVGGYQETQYF. CDR3 DNA: TGCAGCGTTGGAGGGTATCAAGAGACCCAGTACTTC. Full variable domain (remainder filled in from reference TRBV29-1 and TRBJ2-5): SAVISQKPSRDICQRGTSLTIQCQVDSQVTMMFWYRQQPGQSLTLIATANQGSEATYESGFVIDKFPISRPNLTFSTLTVSNMSPEDSSIYLCSVGGYQETQYFGPGTRLLVL.

The chain is built from TRBV25-1 and TRBJ2-1; 7 nucleotides match TRBD1. After removal of 2 bases from V and 4 bases from J, the junction contained 8 bases not matched to a gene. Germline V lookup: CDR1 MGHDK, CDR2 SYGVNS. The CDR3 has 16 amino acids. CDR3 amino acids: CASSERVGTDYNEQFF. The CDR3 DNA reads as TGTGCCAGCAGTGAAAGGGTGGGGACAGATTACAATGAGCAGTTCTTC.

V gene TRBV28 combines with J gene TRBJ2-7, with 16 bases lining up with TRBD2. CDR3 length: 18 residues. V was pared by 5 bases and J by 4 bases, with 11 bases of the junction left unmatched. CDR1 MDHEN and CDR2 SYDVKM come from the germline V gene. CDR3 nucleotide sequence: TGTGCCAGCAGTGGGTACGGGACTAGCGGGAGGGCCGCGTACGAGCAGTACTTC. Residues: CASSGYGTSGRAAYEQYF.

The chain uses TRBV6-5 and TRBJ1-1; D unclear. This CDR3 comprises 15 residues. Germline assignment: CDR1 MNHEY and CDR2 SVGAGI. Trimming stripped 2 bases from V and 2 bases from J, with 12 bases between. CDR3 nucleotides: TGTGCCAGCAGTTACCCCGGGAAGGGTAACACTGAAGCTTTCTTT. As protein: CASSYPGKGNTEAFF.

The CDR3 DNA sequence: TGTGCCTGGAGTCCCCTAGGAGGGAAGGGCAATCAGCCCCAGCATTTT. Translated: CAWSPLGGKGNQPQHF. The V gene is TRBV30, the J gene TRBJ1-5; D gene unclear. Per the germline V gene, CDR1 is GTSNPN and CDR2 is SVGIG (reference sequence). V was clipped by 2 bases and J by 2 bases, with 16 bases between them. This CDR3 contains 16 residues.

V and J are TRBV5-5 and TRBJ2-7; TRBD2 matches 12 bases. CDR3 size: 17 residues. Germline V lookup: CDR1 SGHKS, CDR2 YYEKEE (reference sequence). V gave up 3 bases and J gave up 2 bases; unmatched junction bases: 9. As DNA, the CDR3 is TGTGCCAGCAGCTATTCCCTAGCGGGAGGGAACCCCTACGAGCAGTACTTC. Protein sequence: CASSYSLAGGNPYEQYF.

V is TRBV15 and J is TRBJ2-3; D is uncertain. This CDR3 comprises 13 residues. CDR1 LNHNV and CDR2 YYDKDF come from the germline V gene (reference sequence). V was clipped by 1 base and J by 6 bases, with 8 bases between them. The CDR3, as DNA: TGTGCCACCAGCAGAGCTAGTAGGGATACGCAGTATTTT. Protein sequence: CATSRASRDTQYF.

A note on this clone: The same CDR3 also results from other DNA sequences found in this sample. The chain joins TRBV7-9 to TRBJ2-7; perhaps TRBD1 as D (5 bases). Germline V lookup: CDR1 SEHNR, CDR2 FQNEAQ (reference sequence). The CDR3 covers 15 residues. V dropped 3 bases and J dropped 0 bases, with 12 bases sitting between them. The CDR3 sequence is CASSLIAQGSYEQYF. For the CDR3, the DNA is TGTGCCAGCAGCTTGATAGCTCAGGGCTCCTACGAGCAGTACTTC.

This chain connects TRBV6-5 to TRBJ1-4; D might be TRBD1 (5 bases). The V end was cut by 6 bases, the J end by 4 bases, with 12 bases between. This CDR3 region has 14 residues. CDR1 is MNHEY and CDR2 is SVGAGI in the germline V gene. The CDR3 coding sequence is TGTGCCAGCAGACCGGGACTGGGTAATGAAAAACTGTTTTTT. Protein product: CASRPGLGNEKLFF.